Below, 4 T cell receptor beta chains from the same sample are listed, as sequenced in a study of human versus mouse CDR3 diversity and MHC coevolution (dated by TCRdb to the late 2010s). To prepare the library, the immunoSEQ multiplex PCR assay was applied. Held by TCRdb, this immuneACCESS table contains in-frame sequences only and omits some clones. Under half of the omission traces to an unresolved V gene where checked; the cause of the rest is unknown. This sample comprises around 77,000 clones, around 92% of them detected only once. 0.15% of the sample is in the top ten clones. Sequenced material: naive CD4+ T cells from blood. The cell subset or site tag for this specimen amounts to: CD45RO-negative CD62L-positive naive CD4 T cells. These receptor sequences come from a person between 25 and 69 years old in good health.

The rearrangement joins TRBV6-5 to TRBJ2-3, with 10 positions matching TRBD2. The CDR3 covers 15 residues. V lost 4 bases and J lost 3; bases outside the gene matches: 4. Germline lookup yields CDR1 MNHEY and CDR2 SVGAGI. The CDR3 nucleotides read TGTGCCAGCAGTTCCACTAGCGGGGCAACAGATACGCAGTATTTT. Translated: CASSSTSGATDTQYF.

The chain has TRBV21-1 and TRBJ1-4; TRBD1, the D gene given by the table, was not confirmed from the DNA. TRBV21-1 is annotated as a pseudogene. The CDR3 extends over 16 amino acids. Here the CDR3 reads CASSKAVEGVREKLFF. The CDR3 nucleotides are TGTGCCAGCAGCAAAGCGGTAGAGGGGGTTCGAGAAAAACTGTTTTTT.

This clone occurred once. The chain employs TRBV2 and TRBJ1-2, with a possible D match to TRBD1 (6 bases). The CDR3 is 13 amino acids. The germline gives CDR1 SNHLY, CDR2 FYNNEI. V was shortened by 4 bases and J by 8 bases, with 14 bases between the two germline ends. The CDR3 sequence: CASSVQGLYGYTF. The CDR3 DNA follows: TGTGCCAGCAGTGTACAGGGTCTGTACGGCTACACCTTC.

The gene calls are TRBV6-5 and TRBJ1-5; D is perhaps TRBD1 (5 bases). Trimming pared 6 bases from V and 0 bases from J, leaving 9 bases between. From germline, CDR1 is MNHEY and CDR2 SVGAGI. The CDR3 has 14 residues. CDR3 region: CASRPRVSNQPQHF. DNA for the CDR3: TGTGCCAGCAGACCCAGGGTTAGCAATCAGCCCCAGCATTTT.